This T cell receptor beta chain emerged from a study of human versus mouse CDR3 diversity and MHC coevolution. Here immunoSEQ multiplex PCR was the method, and the copy in TCRdb shows in-frame clones only, minus some. Of approximately 81,000 clones listed, just under 95% are singletons. Germline assignment: CDR1 SGHAT and CDR2 FQDESV (reference sequence). V shed 9 bases and J shed 10 bases, with 16 bases lying between them. This CDR3 is 12 amino acids long. The clonotype originates from a person aged 30-70 years in good health. The chain has TRBV11-1 and TRBJ2-1; D ambiguous. Sequenced: naive CD4+ T cells from blood. Subset defined: CD45RO-negative CD62L-positive naive CD4 T cells. DNA of the CDR3: TGTGCCAGTCAACTGGGCACAGAAGAGCAGTTCTTC. This sequence encodes CASQLGTEEQFF.